Each of the 18 T cell receptor beta chains below was sequenced from the same sample in a study of T cells in Graves' hyperthyroidism and ophthalmopathy. Amplification targeted TCR beta CDR3 regions from RNA transcripts. HTBI primers were the set used in a first-round RT-PCR of the TCR CDR3. Using its own MiXCR run on the multiplex PCR reads, TCRdb lists one record per CDR3 protein. The sample has fewer than 800,000 distinct CDR3 sequences, about a sixth seen once. Sequenced input: blood. The source is a man younger than 35 with Graves' hyperthyroidism.

In regard to this clonotype: The junction differs from germline at one of its ends, possibly a read error. This chain connects TRBV9 to TRBJ2-2; 14 bases are shared with TRBD2. The CDR3 loop spans 19 amino acids. The germline V gene encodes CDR1 SGDLS and CDR2 YYNGEE. In nucleotides, the CDR3 is TGCGCCAGCAGCTTGGCCCCGGGACTAGCGGGAGATGTCTCCGGGGAGCTGTTTTTT. Encoded protein: CASSLAPGLAGDVSGELFF.

Concerning this clonotype itself: A much larger clonotype is one base distant, so this may be a read error. V and J are TRBV18 and TRBJ1-1; D perhaps matches TRBD1 (6 bases). In germline, CDR1 is KGHSH, CDR2 LQKENI. The CDR3 is made up of 15 amino acids. The chain's CDR3 is CASSPPSGAHTEALF. CDR3 coding DNA: TGTGCCAGCTCACCACCGTCAGGGGCTCACACTGAAGCTCTCTTT. Drawing the rest from reference TRBV18 and TRBJ1-1, the complete variable domain is NAGVMQNPRHLVRRRGQEARLRCSPMKGHSHVYWYRQLPEEGLKFMVYLQKENIIDESGMPKERFSAEFPKEGPSILRIQQVVRGDSAAYFCASSPPSGAHTEALFGQGTRLTVV.

In this sample, this clonotype turned up a few times. This chain connects TRBV7-9 to TRBJ2-4; TRBD2 aligns across 8 bases. The CDR3 is made up of 15 amino acids. The trim removed 5 bases at V and 0 bases at J, leaving 3 bases unmatched. The germline V gene has CDR1 SEHNR and CDR2 FQNEAQ (reference sequence). As DNA, the CDR3 is TGTGCCAGCAGCGCGGGAGGCTTAGCCAAAAACATTCAGTACTTC. Its translation is CASSAGGLAKNIQYF.

In this sample, this clonotype turned up a few times. V gene TRBV24-1 combines with J gene TRBJ2-7; D is ambiguous. Deletions cut 2 bases from V and 9 bases from J, with 16 bases between. Germline V gene sequence: CDR1 KGHDR, CDR2 SFDVKD. CDR3 length equals 14 residues. CDR3 in amino acids: CATSDSSAAAVQYF. Written as DNA, the CDR3 is TGTGCCACCAGTGATTCCTCGGCGGCGGCTGTGCAGTACTTC.

The chain combines TRBV30 with TRBJ1-3, with D maybe TRBD1 (5 bases). This CDR3 spans 15 amino acids. V gave up 0 bases and J gave up 2 bases, with 11 bases separating them. Germline CDR1 and CDR2: GTSNPN and SVGIG (reference sequence). The CDR3 DNA sequence: TGTGCCTGGAGTGTAGACGGGGCCGCTGGAAACACCATATATTTT. Protein: CAWSVDGAAGNTIYF.

This clonotype showed up many times. V is TRBV28 and J is TRBJ2-3; D might be TRBD2 (6 bases). Deletions cut 6 bases from V and 4 bases from J, with 11 bases between. CDR1 and CDR2 (germline): MDHEN, SYDVKM. The CDR3 length is 13 residues. The CDR3 loop reads CASREGRPDTQYF. The CDR3 nucleotides read TGTGCCAGCAGGGAGGGGCGGCCAGATACGCAGTATTTT.

This clonotype was seen at least ten times. V is TRBV11-2 and J is TRBJ1-1; 8 bases map to TRBD1. Germline CDR1 reads SGHAT; CDR2 reads FQNNGV. Unmatched junction bases numbered 10, after V lost 5 bases and J lost 5 bases. The CDR3 is 15 amino acids. In DNA form, the CDR3 reads TGTGCCAGCAGCACCCGACAGGGGCGGAGTACTGAAGCTTTCTTT. It codes for CASSTRQGRSTEAFF.

This chain uses TRBV12-3 or TRBV12-4 with TRBJ2-5; D gene uncertain. Trimming took off 6 bases at V and 8 bases at J, with 10 bases between the two ends. The CDR3 loop spans 11 amino acids. CDR3 sequence: CASRRSDTQYF. CDR3 nucleotide sequence: TGTGCCAGCAGAAGAAGCGATACCCAGTACTTC.

The chain links TRBV6-1 to TRBJ1-5; D is unresolved. In germline, CDR1 is MNHNS, CDR2 SASEGT. This CDR3 has 15 amino acids. The ends were cut back, 7 bases at V and 7 bases at J, with 20 bases in the middle. The CDR3: CASNSLGSHPQPQHF. The DNA of the CDR3 is TGTGCCAGCAACTCTTTGGGGAGCCACCCCCAGCCCCAGCATTTT.

This clonotype was detected many times. This rearrangement joins TRBV12-3 or TRBV12-4 to TRBJ2-1; 7 bases line up with TRBD1. CDR3 length equals 14 residues. The V segment lost 6 bases and the J segment 7 bases; nucleotides outside the gene matches: 9. CDR3: CASSPDRSGNEQFF. The CDR3 DNA follows: TGTGCCAGCAGCCCGGACAGGAGTGGAAATGAGCAGTTCTTC.

This clonotype came up a few times. The chain combines TRBV7-2 with TRBJ1-3; tentative D call: TRBD1 (6 bases). V dropped 5 bases and J dropped 0 bases, with 14 bases sitting between them. This CDR3 has 16 amino acids. CDR1 is SGHTA and CDR2 is FQGNSA in the germline V gene. The CDR3 protein is CASSNHRAPSGNTIYF. As DNA, the CDR3 is TGTGCCAGCAGCAACCACAGGGCCCCCTCTGGAAACACCATATATTTT.

Comments on this clonotype: At one end, the junction sequence differs from germline, possibly due to a read error. This chain uses TRBV7-2 with TRBJ1-6, with unresolved D. The CDR3 extends over 18 amino acids. Per the germline V gene, CDR1 is SGHTA and CDR2 is FQGNSA. The CDR3 reads CASSQNPQDIYDHSPLHF. Here the CDR3 DNA reads TGCGCCAGCAGCCAAAACCCACAAGACATCTATGATCATTCACCCCTCCACTTT.

This rearrangement joins TRBV18 to TRBJ1-3, with a weak D call TRBD1 (5 bases). In germline, CDR1 is KGHSH, CDR2 LQKENI. There are 19 residues in the CDR3. Trimming stripped 3 bases from V and 0 bases from J, with 21 bases between. The CDR3 here is CASSPAYSWRGGSGNTIYF. CDR3 DNA sequence: TGTGCCAGCTCACCGGCATACAGCTGGAGGGGCGGCTCTGGAAACACCATATATTTT.

The CDR3: CASSKTVSNTEAFF. The CDR3 DNA is TGTGCCAGCAGCAAGACAGTGAGCAACACTGAAGCTTTCTTT. The gene calls are TRBV4-2 and TRBJ1-1; D may be TRBD1 (5 bases). The germline V gene encodes CDR1 LGHNA and CDR2 YNFKEQ. This CDR3 spans 14 amino acids. V was cut by 5 bases and J by 2 bases, with 12 bases left in between.

This clonotype has ten or more counts. This chain connects TRBV3-1 to TRBJ1-2, with D possibly TRBD1 on 5 matching bases. Germline CDR1 LGHDT, CDR2 YNNKEL (reference sequence). The CDR3 length is 14 residues. Trimming took 4 bases from V and 5 from J, leaving 14 bases between them. The CDR3 sequence: CASSPRDGQYGYTF. The CDR3 coding sequence is TGTGCCAGCAGCCCGAGGGACGGCCAGTATGGCTACACCTTC.

This chain links TRBV28 with TRBJ2-1, with TRBD2 identical over 8 bases. This CDR3 is 16 amino acids long. The J segment lost 9 bases and the V segment lost 3 bases, leaving 13 bases of the junction unmatched. Germline V lookup: CDR1 MDHEN, CDR2 SYDVKM. The CDR3 sequence is CASSFYDTTGGSEQFF. The CDR3 DNA is TGTGCCAGCAGTTTCTATGACACCACGGGGGGGAGTGAGCAGTTCTTC.

This clonotype appeared a few times. The CDR3 spells CASSPWDRGYNEQFF. The CDR3 DNA is TGTGCCAGCAGCCCCTGGGACAGGGGATACAATGAGCAGTTCTTC. The chain joins TRBV14 to TRBJ2-1; TRBD1 aligns across 10 bases. The CDR3 is made up of 15 amino acids. V trimming: 4 bases; J trimming: 4 bases; junction bases outside the gene matches: 4. CDR1 and CDR2 from the germline V gene are SGHDN and FVKESK.

The genes are TRBV29-1 and TRBJ2-1, with 9 bases that match TRBD1. Germline CDR1 is SQVTM and CDR2 is ANQGSEA. The CDR3 covers 13 residues. Trimming took 6 bases from V and 6 from J; bases not matched to a gene: 6. The CDR3, as DNA: TGCAGCGTCGACAGGACAGGGGCCAATGAGCAGTTCTTC. Translation gives CSVDRTGANEQFF.